One and the same sample provided the 5 T cell receptor beta chains below, sequenced in a study of cytomegalovirus exposure and HLA in healthy donors. The PCR made use of 60 Vbeta and 13 Jbeta primers. The protocol was immunoSEQ multiplex PCR, while the TCRdb copy is restricted to in-frame clones and leaves out a portion. In total, the table holds approximately 190,000 clones. Sequenced: PBMCs. These receptors were taken from a man younger than 45 in good health and CMV-seronegative.

V and J are TRBV5-6 and TRBJ1-5; D uncertain. The CDR3 runs 12 residues. Trimming took 0 bases from V and 4 from J, leaving 2 bases between them. Germline V CDR1 and CDR2: SGHDT, YYEEEE. The CDR3 is CASSLANQPQHF. The CDR3 DNA sequence: TGTGCCAGCAGCTTGGCGAATCAGCCCCAGCATTTT. The complete variable domain, with remaining parts taken from reference TRBV5-6 and TRBJ1-5, reads DAGVTQSPTHLIKTRGQQVTLRCSPKSGHDTVSWYQQALGQGPQFIFQYYEEEERQRGNFPDRFSGHQFPNYSSELNVNALLLGDSALYLCASSLANQPQHFGDGTRLSIL.

The genes are TRBV30 and TRBJ1-2, with TRBD1 identical over 9 bases. The CDR3 is 12 residues long. V gave up 8 bases and J gave up 3 bases; unmatched junction bases: 4. Germline loops: CDR1 GTSNPN, CDR2 SVGIG (reference sequence). DNA of the CDR3: TGTGCCCGGACAGGGGTTGACTATGGCTACACCTTC. Its protein is CARTGVDYGYTF.

This sequence joins TRBV7-2 and TRBJ2-1; D is unclear. The germline V and J ends were trimmed by 2 bases and 8 bases, with 10 bases remaining between them. The CDR3 length is 13 residues. From germline, CDR1 is SGHTA and CDR2 FQGNSA. CDR3 in DNA: TGTGCCAGCAGCTTACGGCGCCGGGATGAGCAGTTCTTC. This sequence encodes CASSLRRRDEQFF.

The chain is built from TRBV30 and TRBJ2-7; TRBD2 matches at 8 bases. The V and J ends lost 4 bases and 2 bases, in that order; junction bases with no gene match: 4. The CDR3 spans 13 residues. Germline CDR1 and CDR2: GTSNPN and SVGIG (reference sequence). Here the CDR3 reads CAWKIAGPYEQYF. The CDR3 region has the DNA TGTGCCTGGAAAATAGCGGGACCCTACGAGCAGTACTTC.

V and J are TRBV7-6 and TRBJ2-3, with D tentatively TRBD1 (6 bases). V lost 4 bases, J lost 2 bases, and 13 bases lay in between. Germline CDR1 SGHVS, CDR2 FNYEAQ. The CDR3 is made up of 15 amino acids. In DNA, the CDR3 is TGTGCCAGCAGCTCCCAGGGGACATTCACAGATACGCAGTATTTT. Translated: CASSSQGTFTDTQYF.